The entry below describes one T cell receptor beta chain. What it binds is not known. Mismatch with germline at one junction end may stem from a read error. This sample stems from a study of T cells in Graves' hyperthyroidism and ophthalmopathy. Across the whole study: Peripheral blood was taken when the disease was first diagnosed, before any treatment began.

If no ophthalmopathy progression occurred within 18 months, Graves' hyperthyroidism was stable. RNA transcripts gave rise to amplified TCR beta CDR3 regions. RT-PCR in the first round (using the HTBI primer set) targeted the TCR CDR3. TCRdb passed the multiplex PCR reads through MiXCR, listing each CDR3 protein once. There are over 700,000 distinct CDR3 sequences in the sample; just over 35% occur only once, and less than 40% lies in the top ten. Study-level findings and limits: It was a median about 6.5 months before onset that the model predicted ophthalmopathy.

CDR1 and CDR2 (germline): MGHDK, SYGVNS. The CDR3 runs 15 residues. The source of this sequence is a woman between 40 and 55 years old with Graves' hyperthyroidism. Sequenced material: blood. V gene TRBV25-1 combines with J gene TRBJ2-7; either TRBD1 or TRBD2 may supply D (5 bases each). CDR3 bases: TGCGCCAGCAGCGAGACCCGGGGCTACGCCTACGAGCAGTACTTC. Translated, it gives CASSETRGYAYEQYF.